Listed below are T cell receptor beta chains from one sample, sequenced in a study of cytomegalovirus exposure and HLA in healthy donors. The assay was immunoSEQ multiplex PCR, and TCRdb's table has in-frame clones only and misses some. The table records fewer than 350,000 clones, about 87% of them present only once. The sequenced sample was PBMCs. The receptors here all came from a young woman in good health and CMV-seronegative. The CDR3 runs from the conserved cysteine through the conserved F or W. A D gene is named only where the DNA matches it firmly. Clone size is not always given. Where it is, it says once, few, many or a class for expanded clones.

d_gene: -
abundance: few
j_gene: TRBJ2-2
v_gene: TRBV9
CDR3nt: TGTGCCAGCAGCGTAGGCCTAGTCAACACCGGGGAGCTGTTTTTT
CDR3aa: CASSVGLVNTGELFF

d_gene: -
abundance: -
j_gene: TRBJ1-2
v_gene: TRBV1
CDR3nt: TGCACCAGCCGTAACCTCACGACAGGGCTCTATGGCTACACCTTC
CDR3aa: CTSRNLTTGLYGYTF

d_gene: -
abundance: once
j_gene: TRBJ1-1
v_gene: TRBV7-9
CDR3nt: TGTTCCAGCAGCTTAGCTCGGGGGAAGACGGGAACTGAAGCTTTCTTT
CDR3aa: CSSSLARGKTGTEAFF

d_gene: TRBD1
abundance: -
j_gene: TRBJ1-3
v_gene: TRBV4-1
CDR3nt: TGCGCCAGCAGCGACGGACAGGGAGGCACTGGAAACACCATATATTTT
CDR3aa: CASSDGQGGTGNTIYF

d_gene: -
abundance: -
j_gene: TRBJ2-2
v_gene: TRBV6-6
CDR3nt: TGTGCCAGCAGCTACCGCGGGAACACCGGGGAGCTGTTTTTT
CDR3aa: CASSYRGNTGELFF

d_gene: TRBD2
abundance: -
j_gene: TRBJ2-1
v_gene: TRBV12-5
CDR3nt: TGTGCTAGTGGTCCTTGGGAGGGCCCCGGATTCCATGAGCAGTTCTTC
CDR3aa: CASGPWEGPGFHEQFF

d_gene: -
abundance: -
j_gene: TRBJ1-1
v_gene: TRBV5-4
CDR3nt: TGTGCCAGCAGCTTTCGTCCGGGATTGAACACTGAAGCTTTCTTT
CDR3aa: CASSFRPGLNTEAFF

d_gene: TRBD2
abundance: -
j_gene: TRBJ2-7
v_gene: TRBV10-2
CDR3nt: TGCGCCAGCACAAGCGGGGGGGCCGACGAGCAGTACTTC
CDR3aa: CASTSGGADEQYF

d_gene: TRBD1
abundance: -
j_gene: TRBJ2-4
v_gene: TRBV2
CDR3nt: TGTGCCAGCAGCCCACAGGGGGGACTAGCCAAAAACATTCAGTACTTC
CDR3aa: CASSPQGGLAKNIQYF

d_gene: -
abundance: once
j_gene: TRBJ2-7
v_gene: TRBV7-6
CDR3nt: TGTGCCAGCAGCCCAAAGGACAGATTCTCCTACGAGCAGTACTTC
CDR3aa: CASSPKDRFSYEQYF

d_gene: TRBD1
abundance: -
j_gene: TRBJ1-2
v_gene: TRBV9
CDR3nt: TGTGCCAGCAGCGGCGGACAGGGATTCATCTATGGCTACACCTTC
CDR3aa: CASSGGQGFIYGYTF

d_gene: -
abundance: -
j_gene: TRBJ2-7
v_gene: TRBV30
CDR3nt: TGTGCCTGGAGTCCATTTGACTTCTACGAGCAGTACTTC
CDR3aa: CAWSPFDFYEQYF

d_gene: -
abundance: -
j_gene: TRBJ1-5
v_gene: TRBV5-6
CDR3nt: TGTGCCAGCAGCTTGGGGGGGGGCAATCAGCCCCAGCATTTT
CDR3aa: CASSLGGGNQPQHF

d_gene: TRBD1
abundance: -
j_gene: TRBJ1-6
v_gene: TRBV7-9
CDR3nt: TGTGCCAGCAGACGAATCGGGACAGCCCACCTCCACTTT
CDR3aa: CASRRIGTAHLHF

d_gene: -
abundance: -
j_gene: TRBJ2-5
v_gene: TRBV5-4
CDR3nt: TGTGCCAGCAGCTGGACCGGGAGTCAAGAGACCCAGTACTTC
CDR3aa: CASSWTGSQETQYF

d_gene: TRBD2
abundance: once
j_gene: TRBJ2-7
v_gene: TRBV7-3
CDR3nt: TGTGCCAGCAGCCCAGGGGCGGGGGGCCACTACGAGCAGTACTTC
CDR3aa: CASSPGAGGHYEQYF